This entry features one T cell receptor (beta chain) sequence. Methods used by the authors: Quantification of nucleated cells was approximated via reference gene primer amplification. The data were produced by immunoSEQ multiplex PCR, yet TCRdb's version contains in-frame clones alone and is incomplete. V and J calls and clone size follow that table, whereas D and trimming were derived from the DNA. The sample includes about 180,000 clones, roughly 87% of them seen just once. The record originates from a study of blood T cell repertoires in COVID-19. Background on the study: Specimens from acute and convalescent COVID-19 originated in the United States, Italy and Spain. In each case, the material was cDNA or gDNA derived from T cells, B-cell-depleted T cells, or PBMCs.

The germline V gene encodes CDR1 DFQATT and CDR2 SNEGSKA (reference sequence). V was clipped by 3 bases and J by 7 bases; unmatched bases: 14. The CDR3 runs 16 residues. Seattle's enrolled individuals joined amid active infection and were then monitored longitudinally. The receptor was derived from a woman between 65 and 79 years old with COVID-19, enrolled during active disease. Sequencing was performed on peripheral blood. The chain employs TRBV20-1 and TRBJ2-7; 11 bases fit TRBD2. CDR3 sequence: CSASLLAGVGFGEQYF. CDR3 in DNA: TGCAGTGCTAGTTTACTAGCGGGAGTAGGGTTCGGAGAGCAGTACTTC.